Listed here are 15 T cell receptor beta chains from one sample, sequenced in a study of blood T cell repertoires in COVID-19. Using immunoSEQ multiplex PCR, the repertoire was profiled, and TCRdb retains in-frame clones only, with some absent. The sample lists about 200,000 clones, roughly nine tenths occurring once. Sequencing was carried out using peripheral blood. The source is a woman aged 65 to 85 with acute or convalescent COVID-19.

V is TRBV2 and J is TRBJ1-6; D possibly corresponds to TRBD1 (5 bases). Germline V gives CDR1 SNHLY, CDR2 FYNNEI. With 5 bases removed from V and 4 bases from J, the gap between germline ends came to 15 bases. This CDR3 has 16 residues. CDR3 region: CASSWRGGLYNSPLHF. CDR3 sequence (DNA): TGTGCCAGCAGTTGGCGGGGGGGACTTTATAATTCACCCCTCCACTTT.

The chain links TRBV11-2 to TRBJ1-6; TRBD1 aligns across 9 bases. Unmatched junction bases numbered 2, after V lost 4 bases and J lost 7 bases. CDR3 size: 14 residues. Germline loops: CDR1 SGHAT, CDR2 FQNNGV. CDR3 DNA sequence: TGTGCCAGCAGCTCCGGGACAGGGAATTCACCCCTCCACTTT. It yields the protein CASSSGTGNSPLHF.

The chain couples TRBV6-5 to TRBJ1-2; D unclear. This CDR3 is built from 15 residues. V was clipped by 2 bases and J by 0 bases, with 10 bases between them. Germline CDR1 is MNHEY and CDR2 is SVGAGI. The CDR3: CASSYGLNANYGYTF. The CDR3 DNA reads as TGTGCCAGCAGTTACGGACTTAATGCTAACTATGGCTACACCTTC.

The chain has TRBV23-1 and TRBJ1-5, with TRBD1 as a possible D gene (6 bases). TRBV23-1 falls under the ORF class, with uncertain function. V lost 6 bases, J lost 9 bases, and 15 bases lay in between. The CDR3 runs to 13 residues. The CDR3 DNA reads as TGCGCCAGCAGCGCAACAGGGCTGGGGCCCCAGCATTTT. It specifies CASSATGLGPQHF.

The J gene is TRBJ1-3, the V gene TRBV2, with D unclear. Trimming removed 5 bases from V and 2 bases from J, with 13 bases in between. CDR1 and CDR2 (germline): SNHLY, FYNNEI. The CDR3 spans 15 residues. Here the CDR3 DNA reads TGTGCCAGCAGTCCTAAACTCCCCCCTGGAAACACCATATATTTT. Translating it yields CASSPKLPPGNTIYF.

This clone was seen only a few times. The genes are TRBV7-2 and TRBJ2-2, with 7 bases lining up with TRBD1. V lost 1 base, J lost 11 bases, and 10 bases stayed unmatched. CDR1 and CDR2 (germline): SGHTA, FQGNSA. The CDR3 has 15 residues. Here the CDR3 reads CASSLVGQGVGELFF. DNA of the CDR3: TGTGCCAGCAGCTTAGTAGGGCAGGGGGTAGGCGAGCTGTTTTTT.

This chain joins TRBV15 and TRBJ2-3; perhaps TRBD2 as D (6 bases). The length of the CDR3 is 13 residues. CDR1 and CDR2 (germline): LNHNV, YYDKDF (reference sequence). The V end was cut by 3 bases, the J end by 5 bases, with 9 bases between. The CDR3 nucleotides read TGTGCCACCAGCAGTTCCGGGGGAGATACGCAGTATTTT. Protein product: CATSSSGGDTQYF. Using reference TRBV15 and TRBJ2-3 for the parts outside the CDR3, the full variable domain is DAMVIQNPRYQVTQFGKPVTLSCSQTLNHNVMYWYQQKSSQAPKLLFHYYDKDFNNEADTPDNFQSRRPNTSFCFLDIRSPGLGDTAMYLCATSSSGGDTQYFGPGTRLTVL.

This clone was found once. V usage is TRBV6-5 and J usage is TRBJ2-1, with TRBD2 as a possible D gene (5 bases). The germline V gene encodes CDR1 MNHEY and CDR2 SVGAGI. The CDR3 runs 15 residues. V gave up 6 bases and J gave up 6 bases, with 18 bases separating them. The CDR3 region is CASRPTRGPPNEQFF. DNA of the CDR3: TGTGCCAGCAGACCCACTAGAGGACCCCCCAATGAGCAGTTCTTC.

The chain carries TRBV11-2 and TRBJ1-1, with a tentative D call TRBD1 (5 bases). In germline, CDR1 is SGHAT, CDR2 FQNNGV. The CDR3 extends over 15 amino acids. V lost 6 bases and J 9 bases, leaving 23 bases between the germline ends. The CDR3 DNA sequence: TGTGCCAGCAGATTATCCTGGAGGGGAGAGATTCAAGCTTTCTTT. Protein: CASRLSWRGEIQAFF. The variable domain in full, completed from reference TRBV11-2 and TRBJ1-1, reads EAGVAQSPRYKIIEKRQSVAFWCNPISGHATLYWYQQILGQGPKLLIQFQNNGVVDDSQLPKDRFSAERLKGVDSTLKIQPAKLEDSAVYLCASRLSWRGEIQAFFGQGTRLTVV.

The chain has TRBV24-1 and TRBJ1-1, with D maybe TRBD1 (6 bases). V lost 3 bases and J 0 bases, leaving 7 bases between the germline ends. The CDR3 contains 14 residues. CDR1 is KGHDR and CDR2 is SFDVKD in the germline V gene. The CDR3 is CATSDGQLNTEAFF. CDR3 sequence (DNA): TGTGCCACCAGTGATGGACAGCTGAACACTGAAGCTTTCTTT.

The chain carries TRBV9 and TRBJ2-1; 7 bases are a match to TRBD2. CDR3 size: 15 residues. J was trimmed by 6 bases and V by 4 bases; bases with no gene match: 10. Germline V CDR1 and CDR2: SGDLS, YYNGEE. The CDR3 sequence is CASSPREGFGNEQFF. The CDR3 coding sequence is TGTGCCAGCAGCCCCAGGGAGGGGTTCGGCAATGAGCAGTTCTTC.

This rearrangement joins TRBV7-2 to TRBJ1-5; D call uncertain. V was clipped by 5 bases and J by 3 bases, with 14 bases between them. The CDR3 has 15 residues. From germline, CDR1 is SGHTA and CDR2 FQGNSA. The CDR3 region is CASSPLAGNNQPQHF. CDR3 in DNA: TGTGCCAGCAGCCCCCTCGCGGGGAACAATCAGCCCCAGCATTTT. Supplemented by reference TRBV7-2 and TRBJ1-5, the full variable domain reads GAGVSQSPSNKVTEKGKDVELRCDPISGHTALYWYRQSLGQGLEFLIYFQGNSAPDKSGLPSDRFSAERTGGSVSTLTIQRTQQEDSAVYLCASSPLAGNNQPQHFGDGTRLSIL.

This chain connects TRBV2 to TRBJ2-1, with D hard to call. The CDR3 contains 11 residues. Germline V gene lookup returns CDR1 SNHLY and CDR2 FYNNEI. V was trimmed by 7 bases and J by 13 bases, leaving 14 bases between them. The CDR3, as DNA: TGTGCCAGCACCGGCGGTCGTGCACAGTTCTTC. This codes for CASTGGRAQFF.

V usage is TRBV5-1 and J usage is TRBJ2-3, with 16 bases that match TRBD2. V dropped 4 bases and J dropped 1; count of bases not matched to a gene: 6. The CDR3 consists of 18 residues. Germline values: CDR1 SGHRS, CDR2 YFSETQ. CDR3 nucleotide sequence: TGCGCCAGCAGCCCCGGGACTAGCGGGGGGGCAGGCACAGATACGCAGTATTTT. It is translated as CASSPGTSGGAGTDTQYF. Looking up the rest from reference TRBV5-1 and TRBJ2-3 gives the full variable domain: KAGVTQTPRYLIKTRGQQVTLSCSPISGHRSVSWYQQTPGQGLQFLFEYFSETQRNKGNFPGRFSGRQFSNSRSEMNVSTLELGDSALYLCASSPGTSGGAGTDTQYFGPGTRLTVL.

The genes are TRBV13 and TRBJ2-2, with D possibly matching TRBD2 (6 bases). Germline values: CDR1 PRHDT, CDR2 FYEKMQ (reference sequence). The V and J ends lost 2 bases and 4 bases respectively, with 11 bases between them. This CDR3 spans 15 amino acids. The DNA of the CDR3 is TGTGCCAGCAGCTTAAGGGGACTCTTCACCGGGGAGCTGTTTTTT. This gives the protein CASSLRGLFTGELFF.